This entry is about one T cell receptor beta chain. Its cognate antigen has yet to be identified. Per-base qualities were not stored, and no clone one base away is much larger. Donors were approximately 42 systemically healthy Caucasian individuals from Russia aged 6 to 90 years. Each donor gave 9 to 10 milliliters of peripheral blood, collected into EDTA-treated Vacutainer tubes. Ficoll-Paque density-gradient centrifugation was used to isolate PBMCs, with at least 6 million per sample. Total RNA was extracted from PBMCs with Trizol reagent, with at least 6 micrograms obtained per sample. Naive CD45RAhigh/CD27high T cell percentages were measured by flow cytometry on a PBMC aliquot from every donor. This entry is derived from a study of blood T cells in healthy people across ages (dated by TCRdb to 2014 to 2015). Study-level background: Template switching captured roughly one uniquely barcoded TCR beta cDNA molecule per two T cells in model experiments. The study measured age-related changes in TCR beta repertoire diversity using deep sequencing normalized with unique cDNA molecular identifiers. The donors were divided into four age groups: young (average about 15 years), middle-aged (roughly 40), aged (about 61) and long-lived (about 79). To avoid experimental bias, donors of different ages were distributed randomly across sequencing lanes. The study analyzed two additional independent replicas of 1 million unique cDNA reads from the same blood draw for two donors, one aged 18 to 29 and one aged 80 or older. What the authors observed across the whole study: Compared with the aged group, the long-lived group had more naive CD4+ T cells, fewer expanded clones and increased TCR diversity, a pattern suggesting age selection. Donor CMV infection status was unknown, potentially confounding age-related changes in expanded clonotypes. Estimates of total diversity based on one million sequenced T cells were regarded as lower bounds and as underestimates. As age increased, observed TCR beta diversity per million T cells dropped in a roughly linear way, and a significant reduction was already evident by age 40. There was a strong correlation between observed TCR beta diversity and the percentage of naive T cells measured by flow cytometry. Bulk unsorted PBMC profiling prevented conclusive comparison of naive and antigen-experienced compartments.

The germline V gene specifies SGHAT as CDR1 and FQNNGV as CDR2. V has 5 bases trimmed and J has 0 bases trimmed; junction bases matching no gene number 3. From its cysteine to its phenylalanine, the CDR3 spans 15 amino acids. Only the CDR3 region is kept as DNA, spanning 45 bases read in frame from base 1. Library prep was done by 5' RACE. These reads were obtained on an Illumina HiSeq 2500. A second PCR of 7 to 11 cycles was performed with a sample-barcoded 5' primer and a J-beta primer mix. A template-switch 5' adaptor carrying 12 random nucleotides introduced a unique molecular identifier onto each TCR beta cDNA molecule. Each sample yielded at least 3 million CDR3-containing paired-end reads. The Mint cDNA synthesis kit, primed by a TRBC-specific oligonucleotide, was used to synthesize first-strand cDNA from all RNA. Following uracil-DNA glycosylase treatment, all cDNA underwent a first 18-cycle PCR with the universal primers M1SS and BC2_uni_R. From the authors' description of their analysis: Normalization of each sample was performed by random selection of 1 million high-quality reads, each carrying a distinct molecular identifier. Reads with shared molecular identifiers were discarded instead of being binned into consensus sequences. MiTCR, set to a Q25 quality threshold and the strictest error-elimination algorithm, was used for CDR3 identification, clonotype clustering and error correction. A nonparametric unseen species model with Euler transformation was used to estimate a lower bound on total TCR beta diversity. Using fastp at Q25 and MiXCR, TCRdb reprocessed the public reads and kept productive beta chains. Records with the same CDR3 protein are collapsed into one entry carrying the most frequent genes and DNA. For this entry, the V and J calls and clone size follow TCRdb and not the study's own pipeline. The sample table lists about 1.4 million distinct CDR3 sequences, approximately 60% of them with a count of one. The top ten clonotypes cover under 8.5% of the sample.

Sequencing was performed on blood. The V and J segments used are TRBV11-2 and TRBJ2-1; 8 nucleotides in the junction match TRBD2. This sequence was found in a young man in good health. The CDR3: CASSPTSASYNEQFF. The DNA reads TGTGCCAGCAGCCCGACTAGCGCCTCCTACAATGAGCAGTTCTTC.